The source of this T cell receptor beta chain is a study of cytomegalovirus exposure and HLA in healthy donors. Trimming at V came to 4 bases and at J to 4 bases, leaving 3 bases not matched to a gene. The V gene's germline CDR1 is SQVTM and CDR2 ANQGSEA. CDR3 length: 13 residues. The PCR had 60 Vbeta and 13 Jbeta primers. The protocol was immunoSEQ multiplex PCR, while the TCRdb copy is restricted to in-frame clones and leaves out a portion. The sample carries about 160,000 clones, roughly 81% recorded once. The chain is built from TRBV29-1 and TRBJ2-4, with TRBD1 identical over 8 bases. Sequences were obtained from PBMCs. The clonotype originates from a woman aged 45-59 years in good health and CMV-seronegative. The CDR3 sequence is CSVGDRRKNIQYF. CDR3 sequence (DNA): TGCAGCGTTGGGGACAGGAGAAAAAACATTCAGTACTTC.